Ten or more counts support the clone carrying this T cell receptor beta chain. The antigen is unknown. This sample was included in a study of T cells in Graves' hyperthyroidism and ophthalmopathy. Findings and limits, study-wide: In validation, the model predicted ophthalmopathy. These predictions came a median approximately 6.5 months before onset. Patients with ophthalmopathy were separated from those with stable hyperthyroidism by a 13 V-J model.

Diagnosis relied on clinical symptoms, serum thyroxine and TRAb, thyroid ultrasound and orbital computed tomography. The investigators amplified TCR beta CDR3 regions from RNA transcripts. The HTBI primer set served for first-round RT-PCR of the TCR CDR3. MiXCR was run by TCRdb on the multiplex PCR reads, yielding one entry per CDR3 protein. The repertoire consists of about 350,000 distinct CDR3 sequences, with about a sixth occurring once and the leading ten covering about 16%. There are 14 residues in the CDR3. The V gene's germline CDR1 is MGHDK and CDR2 SYGVNS. V was cut by 6 bases and J by 4 bases, with 13 bases left in between.

This TCR derives from a middle-aged woman with Graves' ophthalmopathy. The V and J genes are TRBV25-1 and TRBJ1-5; the D gene is possibly TRBD1 (5 bases). The sample consisted of blood. CDR3 residues: CASRAGGENQPQHF. The CDR3 coding sequence is TGTGCCAGCAGAGCCGGGGGGGAGAATCAGCCCCAGCATTTT.